These 16 T cell receptor delta chains were sequenced from one sample in a study of delta chains in infants with herpesvirus infections. Reverse transcription of PBMC RNA used primers specific for the gamma and delta chains. TCRdb re-analyzed the RT-PCR reads via CATT. The table lists 500 or so delta-chain clones, under 20% of them singletons. The sample in question was peripheral blood, obtained at time point 2 of longitudinal follow-up. The receptors shown here come from a human donor who was a Ugandan infant, either HIV-exposed or HIV-unexposed (not recorded which).

On this clone: This is likely an artifact of a read error, given a far larger clone one base away. J is TRDJ1 and V is TRDV3, with TRDD3 identical over 8 bases. CDR1 TVYSNPD and CDR2 GDNSRS come from the germline V gene (reference sequence). Unmatched junction bases numbered 17, after V lost 3 bases and J lost 2 bases. This CDR3 has 17 residues. CDR3 region: CALLYWGSLRRTDKLIF. The CDR3 DNA sequence: TGTGCCTTGCTTTACTGGGGGTCCCTCAGGCGTACCGATAAACTCATCTTT.

This clone was counted between two and nine times. This likely reflects a read error, since a far larger clone is one base away. J is TRDJ3 and V is TRDV2; TRDD3 is a possible D gene (5 bases). The CDR3 loop spans 18 amino acids. CDR1 is GEAIGNYY, CDR2 EKD, per germline. The CDR3 loop reads CACDRYWSIPWDPRQMFF. CDR3 nucleotide sequence: TGTGCCTGTGATCGGTACTGGTCGATCCCCTGGGACCCCCGACAGATGTTTTTC.

Within the sample, this clone is medium-sized. The chain links TRDV1 to TRDJ3; TRDD2 matches at 9 bases. In germline, CDR1 is TSWWSYY, CDR2 QGS. V gave up 4 bases and J gave up 0 bases; unmatched junction bases: 25. CDR3 size: 25 residues. CDR3 in amino acids: CALGGPKPSYGATPFSSWDTRQMFF. CDR3 DNA: TGTGCTCTTGGGGGACCCAAACCTTCCTACGGGGCTACCCCCTTTAGCTCCTGGGACACCCGACAGATGTTTTTC.

This clone is termed large. CDR3 sequence: CACDTAIFPPNPYFIGGVDKLIF. CDR3 nucleotides: TGTGCCTGTGACACCGCGATTTTTCCTCCAAACCCCTATTTTATTGGGGGGGTCGATAAACTCATCTTT. This sequence joins TRDV2 and TRDJ1; D is perhaps TRDD3 (6 bases). This CDR3 region has 23 residues. Trimming shortened V by 0 bases and J by 4 bases, and 38 bases separated the two germline ends. CDR1 and CDR2 (germline): GEAIGNYY, EKD.

For this clone: A far larger clone is only one base removed, so a read error is likely. J is TRDJ1 and V is TRDV1, with TRDD3 matching over 7 bases. Losses at the gene ends were 7 bases for V and 10 bases for J; bases not matched to a gene: 21. The V gene's germline CDR1 is TSWWSYY and CDR2 QGS. The CDR3 consists of 16 residues. The CDR3 region has the DNA TGTGCTCTTGTTGGGCCTACAGTACTGGGGTCAAGGAGACTCATCTTT. It encodes CALVGPTVLGSRRLIF.

For this clone: With a far larger clone one base away, a read error is the likely cause. V gene TRDV2 combines with J gene TRDJ3; TRDD3 aligns across 11 bases. Matching the DNA to germline supplied the J gene, which TCRdb does not give. The CDR3 runs to 19 residues. J was trimmed by 0 bases and V by 2 bases; bases with no gene match: 5. Germline CDR1 reads GEAIGNYY; CDR2 reads EKD. The CDR3 nucleotides read TGTGCCTGTGACAAATACTGGGGGATAGGCTCCTGGGACACCCGACAGATGTTTTTC. It translates to CACDKYWGIGSWDTRQMFF.

Only one count was recorded for this clone. Only one base separates this from a far larger clonotype, so it likely reflects a read error. This chain links TRDV2 with TRDJ3, with TRDD3 matching 11 bases. No J gene is reported in TCRdb; it was inferred here by comparing the DNA with germline. This CDR3 contains 19 residues. The germline CDR1 and CDR2 sequences are GEAIGNYY and EKD. DNA of the CDR3: TGTGCCTGTGACAAATACTGGGGGATAAGCTCCTGGAACACCCGACAGATGTTTTTC. Protein sequence: CACDKYWGISSWNTRQMFF.

In the case of this clone: A read error likely explains this, since a far larger clone differs by one base. J gene TRDJ1 was identified, but the V gene was not called; TRDD3 was called by the table and not checked on the DNA. The CDR3 is made up of 15 amino acids. The CDR3 bases are TGTGCCAACTGGTTCTACTGGGAGGAGGCCGATAAACTCATCTTT. It is translated as CANWFYWEEADKLIF.

In regard to this clone: This likely came from a read error, as a far larger clone is one base away. The V gene was left uncalled, and the J gene is TRDJ1; TRDD3 was called by the table and not checked on the DNA. The CDR3 spans 16 residues. The CDR3 is CALLVYWGICTDKLIF. The CDR3 DNA is TGTGCTCTGTTGGTGTACTGGGGGATCTGCACAGATAAACTCATCTTT.

By share of the sample, this clone is large. The rearrangement uses TRDV2 and TRDJ2, with TRDD3 matching over 11 bases. CDR3 size: 18 residues. V was clipped by 0 bases and J by 0 bases; unmatched bases: 5. Per germline, CDR1 GEAIGNYY and CDR2 EKD. The CDR3 DNA is TGTGCCTGTGACACCGTACTGGGGGATAAAGCTTTGACAGCACAACTCTTCTTT. Amino acids: CACDTVLGDKALTAQLFF.

By sample fraction, this clone is hyperexpanded. The chain has TRAV23/DV6 and TRDJ1; D may match TRDD2 or TRDD3 (7 bases each). This CDR3 contains 20 residues. Germline V gene data show CDR1 as NTAFDY and CDR2 as IRPDVSE (reference sequence). Written as DNA, the CDR3 is TGTGCCGTGGACGTGCCTTCCTTTACTGGGGACCTCCCTTACACCGATAAACTCATCTTT. Translating it yields CAVDVPSFTGDLPYTDKLIF. Supplemented by reference TRAV23/DV6 and TRDJ1, the full variable domain reads QQQVKQSPQSLIVQKGGISIINCAYENTAFDYFPWYQQFPGKGPALLIAIRPDVSEKKEGRFTISFNKSAKQFSLHIMDSQPGDSATYFCAVDVPSFTGDLPYTDKLIFGKGTRVTVEP.

The V gene lacks a call, and TRDJ2 is the J gene. The CDR3 spans 10 residues. Here the CDR3 reads CSALTAQLFF. CDR3 nucleotides: TGTAGTGCTTTGACAGCACAACTCTTCTTT.

Comments on this clone: A much larger clone lies one base from this, so it may be a read error. This same CDR3 is encoded by further DNA sequences in the sample. V usage is TRDV1 and J usage is TRDJ1, with 9 positions matching TRDD3. Germline V gene lookup returns CDR1 TSWWSYY and CDR2 QGS. CDR3 size: 17 residues. DNA for the CDR3: TGTGCTCTGGGGGAACTGGACTGGGGGACCTACACCGATAAACTCATCTTT. It is translated as CALGELDWGTYTDKLIF.

This clone was recorded only once. A far larger clone is one nucleotide away, so this likely arose from a read error. The J gene is TRDJ3; the V gene was not called; no DNA check was done on the table's D call, TRDD3. This CDR3 region has 16 residues. The CDR3 sequence is CAMAGGYSWDTRQMFF. CDR3 bases: TGTGCTATGGCTGGGGGATACTCCTGGGACACCCGACAGATGTTTTTC.

This clone is medium-sized within its sample. A much more abundant neighbour one base away suggests this may be a read error. The chain joins TRDV1 to TRDJ1; the match to TRDD3 covers 8 bases. Trimming cost V 0 bases and J 4 bases; bases outside gene matches: 22. The CDR3 sequence is 21 residues long. Germline V gene data show CDR1 as TSWWSYY and CDR2 as QGS. CDR3 amino acids: CALGELSRPTRDTQPCDKLIF. In DNA, the CDR3 is TGTGCTCTTGGGGAACTATCACGTCCCACCAGGGATACGCAACCCTGCGATAAACTCATCTTT.

With respect to this clone: A much larger clone lies one base from this, so it may be a read error. The sample has other DNA sequences that encode this CDR3 too. V and J are TRDV1 and TRDJ1; TRDD3 aligns across 10 bases. The CDR3 sequence is 22 residues long. Germline V lookup: CDR1 TSWWSYY, CDR2 QGS. CDR3: CALGELRGVPLGDTSTTDKLIF. In nucleotides, the CDR3 is TGTGCTCTTGGGGAACTGAGGGGTGTTCCCTTGGGGGATACTAGTACGACCGATAAACTCATCTTC.